The clone carrying this T cell receptor (beta chain) was picked up a small number of times. As yet, its antigen is unknown. A J-beta primer mix and a sample-barcoded 5' primer were used in a second PCR of roughly 6 to 12 cycles. From the 5' RACE reads, TCRdb called clonotypes with MiXCR, one entry per CDR3 protein. The table shows over 1,500,000 distinct CDR3 sequences, with about 50% occurring only once. Germline assignment: CDR1 ENHRY and CDR2 SYGVKD. With V trimmed by 6 bases and J by 8 bases, 8 bases remained unmatched. This CDR3 is built from 13 residues. The sample belongs to a study of blood T cells in healthy people across ages. Findings and caveats of the study: Considered underestimates were the diversity estimates obtained from one million T cells. Naive and antigen-experienced cells were not separated, limiting conclusive comparison.

Sequenced sample: blood. The source of this sequence is a woman between 40 and 55 years old in good health. The rearrangement uses TRBV10-3 and TRBJ1-2, with TRBD1 matching 8 bases. CDR3: CAIRPSDRDGYTF. CDR3 sequence (DNA): TGTGCCATCAGGCCATCGGACAGGGACGGCTACACCTTC.